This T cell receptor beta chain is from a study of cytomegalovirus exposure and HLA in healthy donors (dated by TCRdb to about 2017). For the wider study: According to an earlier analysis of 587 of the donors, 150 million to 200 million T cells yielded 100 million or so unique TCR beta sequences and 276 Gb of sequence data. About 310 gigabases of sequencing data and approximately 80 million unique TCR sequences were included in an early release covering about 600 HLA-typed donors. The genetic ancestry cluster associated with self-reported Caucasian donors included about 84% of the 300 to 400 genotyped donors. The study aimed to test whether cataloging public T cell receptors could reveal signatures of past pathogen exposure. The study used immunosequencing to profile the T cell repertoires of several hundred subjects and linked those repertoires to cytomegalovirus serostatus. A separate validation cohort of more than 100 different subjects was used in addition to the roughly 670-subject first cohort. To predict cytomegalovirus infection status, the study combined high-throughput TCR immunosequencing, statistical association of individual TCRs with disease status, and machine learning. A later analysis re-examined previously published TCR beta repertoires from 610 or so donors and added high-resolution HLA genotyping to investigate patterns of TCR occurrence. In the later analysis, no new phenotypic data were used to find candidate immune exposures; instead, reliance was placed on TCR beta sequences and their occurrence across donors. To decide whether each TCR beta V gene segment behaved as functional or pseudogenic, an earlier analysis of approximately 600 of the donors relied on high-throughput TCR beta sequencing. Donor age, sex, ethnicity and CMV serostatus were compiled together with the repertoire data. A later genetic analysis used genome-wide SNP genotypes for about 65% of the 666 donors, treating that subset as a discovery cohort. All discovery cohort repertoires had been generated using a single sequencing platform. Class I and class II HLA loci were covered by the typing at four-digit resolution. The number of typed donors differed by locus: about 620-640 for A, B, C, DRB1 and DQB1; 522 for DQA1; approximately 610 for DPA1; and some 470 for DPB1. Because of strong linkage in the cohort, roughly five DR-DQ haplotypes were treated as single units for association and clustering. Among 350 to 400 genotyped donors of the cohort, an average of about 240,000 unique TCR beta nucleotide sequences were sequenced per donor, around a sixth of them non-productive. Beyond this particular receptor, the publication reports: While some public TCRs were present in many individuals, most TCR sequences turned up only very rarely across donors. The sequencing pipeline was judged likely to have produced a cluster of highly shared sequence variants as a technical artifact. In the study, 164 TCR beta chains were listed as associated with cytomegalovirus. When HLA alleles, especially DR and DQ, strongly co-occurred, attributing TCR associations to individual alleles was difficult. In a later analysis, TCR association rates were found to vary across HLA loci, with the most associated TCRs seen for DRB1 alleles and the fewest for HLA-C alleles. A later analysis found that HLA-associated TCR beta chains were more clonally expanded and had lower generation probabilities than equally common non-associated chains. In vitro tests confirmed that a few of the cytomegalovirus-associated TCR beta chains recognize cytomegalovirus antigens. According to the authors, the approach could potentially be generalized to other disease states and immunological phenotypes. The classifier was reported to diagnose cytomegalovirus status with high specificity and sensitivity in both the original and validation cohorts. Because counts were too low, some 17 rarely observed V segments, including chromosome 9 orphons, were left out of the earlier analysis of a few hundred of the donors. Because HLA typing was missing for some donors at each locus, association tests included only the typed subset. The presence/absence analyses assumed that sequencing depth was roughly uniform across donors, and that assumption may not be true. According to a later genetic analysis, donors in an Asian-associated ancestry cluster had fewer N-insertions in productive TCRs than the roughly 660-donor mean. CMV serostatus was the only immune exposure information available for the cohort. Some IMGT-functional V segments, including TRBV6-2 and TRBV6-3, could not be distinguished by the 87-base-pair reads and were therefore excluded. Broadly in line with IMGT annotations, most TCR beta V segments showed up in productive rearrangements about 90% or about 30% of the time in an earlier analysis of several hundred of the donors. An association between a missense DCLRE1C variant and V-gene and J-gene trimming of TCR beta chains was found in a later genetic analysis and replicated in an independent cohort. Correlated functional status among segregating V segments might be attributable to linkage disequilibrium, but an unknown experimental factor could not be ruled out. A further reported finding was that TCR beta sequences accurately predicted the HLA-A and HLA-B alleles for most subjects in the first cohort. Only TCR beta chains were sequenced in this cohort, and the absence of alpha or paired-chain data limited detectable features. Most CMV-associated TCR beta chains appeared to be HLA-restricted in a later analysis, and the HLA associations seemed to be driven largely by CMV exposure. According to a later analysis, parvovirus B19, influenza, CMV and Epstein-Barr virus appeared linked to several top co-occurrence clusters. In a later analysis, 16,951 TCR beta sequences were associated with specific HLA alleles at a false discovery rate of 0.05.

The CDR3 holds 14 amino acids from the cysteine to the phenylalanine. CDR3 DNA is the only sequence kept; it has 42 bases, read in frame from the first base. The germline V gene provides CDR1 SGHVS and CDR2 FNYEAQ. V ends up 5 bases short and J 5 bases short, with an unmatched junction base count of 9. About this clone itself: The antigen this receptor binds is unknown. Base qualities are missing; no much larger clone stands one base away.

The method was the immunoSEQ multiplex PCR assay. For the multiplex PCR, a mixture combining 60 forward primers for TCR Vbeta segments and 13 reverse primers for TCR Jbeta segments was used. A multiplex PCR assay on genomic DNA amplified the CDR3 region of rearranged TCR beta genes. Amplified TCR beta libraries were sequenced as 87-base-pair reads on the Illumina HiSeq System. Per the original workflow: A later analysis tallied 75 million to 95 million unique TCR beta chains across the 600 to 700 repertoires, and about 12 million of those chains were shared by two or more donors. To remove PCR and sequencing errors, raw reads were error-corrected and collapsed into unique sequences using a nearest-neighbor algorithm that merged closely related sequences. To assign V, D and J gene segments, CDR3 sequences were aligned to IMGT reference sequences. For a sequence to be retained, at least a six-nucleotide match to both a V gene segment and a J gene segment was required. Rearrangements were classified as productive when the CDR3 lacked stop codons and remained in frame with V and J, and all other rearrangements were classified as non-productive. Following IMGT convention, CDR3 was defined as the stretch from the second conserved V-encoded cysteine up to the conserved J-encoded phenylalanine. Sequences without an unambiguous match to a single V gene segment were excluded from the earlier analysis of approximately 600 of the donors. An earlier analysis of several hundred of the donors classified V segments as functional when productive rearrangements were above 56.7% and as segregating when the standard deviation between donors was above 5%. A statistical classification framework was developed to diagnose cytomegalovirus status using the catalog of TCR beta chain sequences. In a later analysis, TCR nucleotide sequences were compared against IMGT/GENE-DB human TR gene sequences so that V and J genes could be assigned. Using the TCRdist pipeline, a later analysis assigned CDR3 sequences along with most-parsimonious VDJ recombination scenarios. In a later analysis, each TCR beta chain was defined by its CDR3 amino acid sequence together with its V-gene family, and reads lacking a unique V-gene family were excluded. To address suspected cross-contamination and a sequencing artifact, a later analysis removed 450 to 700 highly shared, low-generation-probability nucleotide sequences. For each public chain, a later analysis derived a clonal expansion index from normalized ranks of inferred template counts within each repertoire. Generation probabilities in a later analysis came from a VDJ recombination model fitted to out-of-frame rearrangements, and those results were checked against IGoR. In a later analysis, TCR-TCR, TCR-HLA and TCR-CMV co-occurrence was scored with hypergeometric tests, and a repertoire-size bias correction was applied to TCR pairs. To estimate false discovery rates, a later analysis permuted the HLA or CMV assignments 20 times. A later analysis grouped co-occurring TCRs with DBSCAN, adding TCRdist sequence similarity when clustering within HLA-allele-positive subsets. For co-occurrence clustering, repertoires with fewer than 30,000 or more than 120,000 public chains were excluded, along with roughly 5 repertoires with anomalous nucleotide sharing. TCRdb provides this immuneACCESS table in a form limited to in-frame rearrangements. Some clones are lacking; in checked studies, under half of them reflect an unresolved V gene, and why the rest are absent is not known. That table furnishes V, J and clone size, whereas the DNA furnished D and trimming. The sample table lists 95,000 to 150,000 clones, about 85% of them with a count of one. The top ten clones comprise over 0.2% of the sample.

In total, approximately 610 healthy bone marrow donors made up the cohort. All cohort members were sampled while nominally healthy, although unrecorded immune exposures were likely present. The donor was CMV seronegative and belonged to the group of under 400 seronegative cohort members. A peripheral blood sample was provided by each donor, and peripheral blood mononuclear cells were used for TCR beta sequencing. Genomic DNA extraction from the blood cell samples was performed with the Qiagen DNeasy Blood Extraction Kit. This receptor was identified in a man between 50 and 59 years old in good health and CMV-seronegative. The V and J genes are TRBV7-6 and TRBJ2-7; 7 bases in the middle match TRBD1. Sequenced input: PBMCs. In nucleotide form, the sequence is TGTGCCAGCAGCCTTAGGACAGGTAACAACGAGCAGTACTTC. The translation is CASSLRTGNNEQYF.